This T cell receptor (beta chain) is drawn from a study of OX40 agonist ivuxolimab in advanced cancers. Only in-frame clones appear in the TCRdb table, and some are missing; sequencing was by immunoSEQ multiplex PCR. The sample carries about 91,000 clones, more than 80% recorded once. This CDR3 comprises 14 residues. Trimming stripped 8 bases from V and 4 bases from J, with 16 bases between. Germline CDR1 SEHNR, CDR2 FQNEAQ (reference sequence). The chain is built from TRBV7-9 and TRBJ2-3; D possibly corresponds to TRBD2 (5 bases). This clonotype was obtained from an adult with an advanced solid tumor such as melanoma, head and neck, liver or kidney cancer. The sequenced sample was CD4+ or CD8+ T cells sorted from blood, obtained in a trial of the OX40 agonist ivuxolimab. The DNA for the CDR3 is TGTGCCAGCGGCCGGGGAGTTCAGGCAGATACGCAGTATTTT. This translates into CASGRGVQADTQYF.